The clone carrying this TCR beta chain was seen a few times. CDR3 length equals 17 residues. J was trimmed by 2 bases and V by 6 bases; bases with no gene match: 15. Germline V gives CDR1 MDHEN, CDR2 SYDVKM. The sample belongs to a study of T cell responses to AZD1222 COVID-19 vaccine. Clones were read by immunoSEQ multiplex PCR, and TCRdb kept only the in-frame ones, dropping some. The data show roughly 150,000 clones, approximately 90% seen once. The sample was peripheral blood, taken on day 0 of AZD1222 vaccination. The rearrangement joins TRBV28 to TRBJ2-7; 8 bases fit TRBD1. The sequence was obtained from an adult in good health. The CDR3 bases are TGTGCCAGCAGCGGACAGGGTAGCCTTCTTTTCACCTACGAGCAGTACTTC. It yields the protein CASSGQGSLLFTYEQYF.